Detailed here is one TCR beta chain. The data originate from a study of blood T cell repertoires in COVID-19. In germline, CDR1 is SGHRS, CDR2 YFSETQ. CDR3 length: 15 amino acids. Trimming left V 2 bases short and J 4 bases short, with 14 bases between. Repertoires were generated with immunoSEQ multiplex PCR, while TCRdb's copy carries only in-frame clones and drops some. The sample has about 170,000 clones, over 80% seen once. The sequencing sample was made of PBMCs or T cells enriched from blood (not recorded which). V is TRBV5-1 and J is TRBJ2-3, with TRBD2 as a possible D gene (5 bases). The clonotype comes from a woman in her forties or fifties who had recovered from COVID-19. Here the CDR3 DNA reads TGCGCCAGCAGCTTACGACTCCCGGAGGCAGATACGCAGTATTTT. Its translation is CASSLRLPEADTQYF.